Presented here are 28 T cell receptor beta chains from one specimen sequenced in a study of blood T cell repertoires in COVID-19. Data came from immunoSEQ multiplex PCR; TCRdb stores just in-frame clones and leaves some out. The sample lists 300,000 to 450,000 clones; 88% were seen once. The material sequenced was PBMCs or T cells enriched from blood (not recorded which). Receptors were obtained from a young woman who had recovered from COVID-19.

This rearrangement joins TRBV7-9 to TRBJ2-7; D is ambiguous. Germline CDR1 SEHNR, CDR2 FQNEAQ (reference sequence). The CDR3 extends over 13 amino acids. Trimming removed 0 bases at V and 3 bases at J, with 6 bases between. CDR3 loop: CASSLAGHYEQYF. The CDR3 DNA sequence: TGTGCCAGCAGCTTAGCCGGTCACTACGAGCAGTACTTC. Full variable domain (remainder filled in from reference TRBV7-9 and TRBJ2-7): DTGVSQNPRHKITKRGQNVTFRCDPISEHNRLYWYRQTLGQGPEFLTYFQNEAQLEKSRLLSDRFSAERPKGSFSTLEIQRTEQGDSAMYLCASSLAGHYEQYFGPGTRLTVT.

This sequence joins TRBV18 and TRBJ2-7, with 7 bases lining up with TRBD1. Trimming took 4 bases from V and 3 from J; bases not matched to a gene: 3. CDR3 size: 13 residues. Germline-derived CDR1 and CDR2 are KGHSH and LQKENI. The CDR3 reads CASSLGQIYEQYF. DNA for the CDR3: TGTGCCAGCTCACTGGGACAGATCTACGAGCAGTACTTC. The full variable domain, in which reference TRBV18 and TRBJ2-7 provide the parts outside the CDR3, is NAGVMQNPRHLVRRRGQEARLRCSPMKGHSHVYWYRQLPEEGLKFMVYLQKENIIDESGMPKERFSAEFPKEGPSILRIQQVVRGDSAAYFCASSLGQIYEQYFGPGTRLTVT.

This chain links TRBV11-2 with TRBJ2-1; D gene unclear. This CDR3 is 14 amino acids long. V was shortened by 5 bases and J by 6 bases, with 14 bases between the two germline ends. CDR1 SGHAT and CDR2 FQNNGV come from the germline V gene. CDR3: CASSAANRRNEQFF. In DNA, the CDR3 is TGTGCCAGCAGCGCGGCTAATAGGCGCAATGAGCAGTTCTTC.

The rearrangement uses TRBV4-3 and TRBJ1-4, with D maybe TRBD1 (6 bases). The CDR3 runs 13 residues. Germline CDR1 reads LGHNA; CDR2 reads YSLEER. Trimming pared 0 bases from V and 11 bases from J, leaving 10 bases between. CDR3 sequence: CASSQDPRGKLFF. The CDR3 DNA follows: TGCGCCAGCAGCCAAGATCCCAGGGGCAAACTGTTTTTT.

The chain combines TRBV5-6 with TRBJ1-1; no reliable D call. The CDR3 has 15 amino acids. Trimming shortened V by 0 bases and J by 5 bases, and 14 bases separated the two germline ends. Germline V gives CDR1 SGHDT, CDR2 YYEEEE. CDR3 protein: CASSLVRFLRTEAFF. The CDR3 bases are TGTGCCAGCAGCTTGGTAAGGTTCCTGCGGACTGAAGCTTTCTTT.

This clone was detected ten times or more. The J gene is TRBJ2-7, the V gene TRBV28, with D possibly TRBD2 on 7 matching bases. The CDR3 consists of 16 residues. Germline-derived CDR1 and CDR2 are MDHEN and SYDVKM. Trimming cost V 5 bases and J 2 bases, with 19 bases left between them. The CDR3 loop is CASSATPWEGAYEQYF. DNA of the CDR3: TGTGCCAGCAGTGCGACCCCCTGGGAGGGGGCCTACGAGCAGTACTTC.

The chain combines TRBV19 with TRBJ1-2; 7 nucleotides match TRBD1. The CDR3 runs to 13 residues. V was pared by 8 bases and J by 7 bases, with 10 bases of the junction left unmatched. CDR1 is LNHDA and CDR2 is SQIVND in the germline V gene (reference sequence). The CDR3 loop is CASGRTGTSGYTF. The CDR3 nucleotides read TGTGCCAGTGGAAGGACAGGTACTAGTGGCTACACCTTC.

The chain employs TRBV28 and TRBJ2-6, with D perhaps TRBD2 (7 bases). CDR1 is MDHEN and CDR2 is SYDVKM in the germline V gene. This CDR3 region has 17 residues. Trimming left V 7 bases short and J 0 bases short, with 16 bases between. CDR3 sequence (DNA): TGTGCCAGCAAACCCCAAGGGGGGGGCTCTGGGGCCAACGTCCTGACTTTC. Translated, it gives CASKPQGGGSGANVLTF.

The rearrangement joins TRBV5-1 to TRBJ2-1; D is perhaps TRBD2 (6 bases). Trimming shortened V by 1 base and J by 7 bases, and 15 bases separated the two germline ends. Germline CDR1 is SGHRS and CDR2 is YFSETQ. The CDR3 sequence is 15 residues long. The CDR3 DNA is TGCGCCAGCAGCTTGTTCACTAGCCGGGCGAATGAGCAGTTCTTC. Its protein is CASSLFTSRANEQFF.

This rearrangement joins TRBV3-1 (or the pseudogene TRBV3-2) to TRBJ2-5; maybe TRBD2 (7 bases). Germline lookup yields CDR1 LGHDT and CDR2 YNNKEL (reference sequence). Trimming took 6 bases from V and 4 from J, leaving 15 bases between them. The CDR3 covers 14 residues. CDR3 DNA: TGTGCCAGCAGGGATCGGGGGGCCCCAGAGACCCAGTACTTC. Translating it yields CASRDRGAPETQYF.

This clone was detected only once. The chain carries TRBV3-1 (or the pseudogene TRBV3-2) and TRBJ1-2; no definite D call. The CDR3 runs 11 residues. CDR1 and CDR2 from the germline V gene are LGHDT and YNNKEL (reference sequence). V lost 8 bases, J lost 6 bases, and 10 bases lay in between. The CDR3 region is CASYGPDGYTF. The CDR3 DNA reads as TGTGCCAGCTATGGGCCCGATGGCTACACCTTC.

The chain employs TRBV7-8 and TRBJ1-4; 9 bases agree with TRBD1. After removal of 5 bases from V and 5 bases from J, the junction contained 6 bases not matched to a gene. Germline assignment: CDR1 SGHVS and CDR2 FQNEAQ. This CDR3 has 15 residues. CDR3 protein: CASSRGGQGNEKLFF. The CDR3 nucleotides read TGTGCCAGCAGCCGAGGGGGACAGGGAAATGAAAAACTGTTTTTT.

V usage is TRBV30 and J usage is TRBJ1-2, with TRBD1 matching 8 bases. Germline trimming cut 4 bases from V and 6 bases from J; bases unmatched to any gene: 1. CDR1 is GTSNPN and CDR2 is SVGIG in the germline V gene (reference sequence). CDR3 length: 11 amino acids. This chain's CDR3 is CAWTGGDGYTF. DNA for the CDR3: TGTGCCTGGACAGGGGGCGATGGCTACACCTTC.

The rearrangement joins TRBV15 to TRBJ1-3; D call uncertain. V was trimmed by 3 bases and J by 2 bases, leaving 11 bases between them. This CDR3 region has 15 residues. In germline, CDR1 is LNHNV, CDR2 YYDKDF (reference sequence). The DNA of the CDR3 is TGTGCCACCAGCAGGAGAGGAACACCTGGAAACACCATATATTTT. Translated, it gives CATSRRGTPGNTIYF.

This rearrangement joins TRBV10-3 to TRBJ2-7; TRBD1 matches 8 bases. This CDR3 region has 14 residues. Germline V gives CDR1 ENHRY, CDR2 SYGVKD. V dropped 6 bases and J dropped 3; count of bases not matched to a gene: 7. In DNA, the CDR3 is TGTGCCATCAGCGGGACAGGAGGGGACTACGAGCAGTACTTC. It codes for CAISGTGGDYEQYF.

This clone was observed a handful of times. The chain links TRBV9 to TRBJ2-3; D is perhaps TRBD1 (7 bases). The CDR3 contains 17 residues. V lost 0 bases and J lost 2, with 16 bases in between. Germline V gives CDR1 SGDLS, CDR2 YYNGEE. CDR3 in amino acids: CASSVGGGRGVTDTQYF. CDR3 DNA: TGTGCCAGCAGCGTAGGAGGAGGCAGGGGGGTCACAGATACGCAGTATTTT.

The gene calls are TRBV18 and TRBJ1-1, with D possibly TRBD1 on 5 matching bases. The CDR3 sequence is 13 residues long. Trimming cost V 4 bases and J 1 base, with 7 bases left between them. Germline CDR1 and CDR2: KGHSH and LQKENI. CDR3 sequence reads: CASSRGQNTEAFF. Here the CDR3 DNA reads TGTGCCAGCTCACGAGGACAGAACACTGAAGCTTTCTTT.

V and J are TRBV3-1 (or the pseudogene TRBV3-2) and TRBJ1-1, with D unresolved. Germline-derived CDR1 and CDR2 are LGHDT and YNNKEL (reference sequence). The germline V and J ends were trimmed by 1 base and 4 bases, with 16 bases remaining between them. The CDR3 spans 16 residues. The CDR3 loop reads CASSQGGLGRGTEAFF. CDR3 DNA: TGTGCCAGCAGCCAAGGGGGTTTAGGGAGAGGCACTGAAGCTTTCTTT.

This chain links TRBV10-3 with TRBJ2-5, with TRBD2 matching 9 bases. V lost 6 bases and J lost 7; bases outside the gene matches: 9. The CDR3 runs to 14 residues. Germline V lookup: CDR1 ENHRY, CDR2 SYGVKD. The CDR3 region has the DNA TGTGCCATCAGCGGCGAAGCGGGGGGCGGGACCCAGTACTTC. Protein product: CAISGEAGGGTQYF.

The chain joins TRBV5-1 to TRBJ1-2; D unresolved. This CDR3 is 16 amino acids long. Deletions cut 4 bases from V and 5 bases from J, with 21 bases between. Germline V gene data show CDR1 as SGHRS and CDR2 as YFSETQ. CDR3 in DNA: TGCGCCAGCAGCCTCGCCTCGGTCGGTAAAGTTTATGGCTACACCTTC. Its translation: CASSLASVGKVYGYTF.

V usage is TRBV2 and J usage is TRBJ1-1, with 7 bases aligning to TRBD1. V dropped 5 bases and J dropped 6; count of bases not matched to a gene: 9. CDR1 SNHLY and CDR2 FYNNEI come from the germline V gene. The CDR3 runs 14 residues. The CDR3, as DNA: TGTGCCAGCAGTTCTCAGGGGGTTGGAGCTGAAGCTTTCTTT. Its protein is CASSSQGVGAEAFF.

In this sample, this clone turned up a few times. This chain uses TRBV6-5 with TRBJ2-7; no firm D call. The germline V gene has CDR1 MNHEY and CDR2 SVGAGI. Trimming cost V 2 bases and J 2 bases, with 10 bases left between them. The CDR3 extends over 14 amino acids. The CDR3 loop reads CASSYSDTAYEQYF. CDR3 bases: TGTGCCAGCAGTTACAGTGACACAGCCTACGAGCAGTACTTC.

The chain is built from TRBV5-6 and TRBJ1-4, with D tentatively TRBD1 (6 bases). V lost 4 bases and J 3 bases, leaving 10 bases between the germline ends. In germline, CDR1 is SGHDT, CDR2 YYEEEE. This CDR3 is 14 amino acids long. The CDR3 reads CASSRTAPNEKLFF. The CDR3 DNA is TGTGCCAGCAGCAGGACAGCGCCTAATGAAAAACTGTTTTTT.

The V call is TRBV27, the J call TRBJ1-5; 10 bases align to TRBD1. This CDR3 is 15 amino acids long. V gave up 5 bases and J gave up 6 bases; unmatched junction bases: 7. Germline CDR1 is MNHEY and CDR2 is SMNVEV (reference sequence). The CDR3 sequence: CASSAGTGEAQPQHF. CDR3 DNA sequence: TGTGCCAGCAGTGCAGGGACAGGGGAGGCTCAGCCCCAGCATTTT.

This rearrangement joins TRBV11-1 to TRBJ1-1, with 7 bases aligning to TRBD1. The ends lost 0 bases at V and 1 base at J; junction bases unmatched: 2. The length of the CDR3 is 15 residues. Germline assignment: CDR1 SGHAT and CDR2 FQDESV (reference sequence). Written as DNA, the CDR3 is TGTGCCAGCAGCTTAGCGGGACAGTCGAACACTGAAGCTTTCTTT. It specifies CASSLAGQSNTEAFF.

The V gene is TRBV30, the J gene TRBJ1-2, with D unclear. This CDR3 spans 11 amino acids. Trimming took off 8 bases at V and 4 bases at J, with 11 bases between the two ends. Germline loops: CDR1 GTSNPN, CDR2 SVGIG (reference sequence). This chain's CDR3 is CAAPVSYGYTF. As DNA, the CDR3 is TGTGCCGCCCCAGTAAGCTATGGCTACACCTTC.

The chain links TRBV2 to TRBJ2-1; D ambiguous. V was pared by 3 bases and J by 9 bases, with 9 bases between. CDR3 length equals 12 residues. Per the germline V gene, CDR1 is SNHLY and CDR2 is FYNNEI. The CDR3 sequence: CASSDVGVEQFF. Written as DNA, the CDR3 is TGTGCCAGCAGTGACGTAGGAGTTGAGCAGTTCTTC.

This chain links TRBV19 with TRBJ1-4; the match to TRBD1 covers 7 bases. The CDR3 runs to 15 residues. Per the germline V gene, CDR1 is LNHDA and CDR2 is SQIVND (reference sequence). J gave up 4 bases and V 4 bases, and 6 bases lay outside the gene matches. The CDR3 DNA reads TGTGCCAGTAGTACCTGGACAGGCCTTAATGAAAAACTGTTTTTT. This encodes CASSTWTGLNEKLFF. The whole variable domain, remainder taken from reference TRBV19 and TRBJ1-4, is DGGITQSPKYLFRKEGQNVTLSCEQNLNHDAMYWYRQDPGQGLRLIYYSQIVNDFQKGDIAEGYSVSREKKESFPLTVTSAQKNPTAFYLCASSTWTGLNEKLFFGSGTQLSVL.